Included here is one T cell receptor (beta chain) sequence, with context. Its antigen is currently unknown. The study drew the donors from its 120-subject validation cohort, separate from the 666-subject first cohort. CDR1 SGHVS and CDR2 FQNEAQ come from the germline V gene. The CDR3 contains 14 residues. Trimming stripped 10 bases from V and 2 bases from J, with 17 bases between. The method was immunoSEQ multiplex PCR; TCRdb's version includes in-frame clones alone and lacks a portion of them. Of some 79,000 clones listed, 94% were seen once; the top ten hold roughly 3%. These data belong to a study of cytomegalovirus exposure and HLA in healthy donors. As for the study in general: The same platform was used for the 100 to 150 validation repertoires as for the approximately 730 first-cohort repertoires, as reported in a later analysis. Study-wide results and limits: TCR beta chains numbering more than 150 were designated cytomegalovirus-associated. Rare TCR sequences dominated, though some public TCRs recurred in many donors.

The TCR comes from a woman aged 18-29 years in good health and CMV-seropositive. J is TRBJ2-5 and V is TRBV7-8, with D tentatively TRBD2 (7 bases). The sequencing sample was made of PBMCs. The CDR3 region is CATEAEGGQETQYF. The CDR3 bases are TGTGCCACCGAAGCGGAGGGGGGGCAAGAGACCCAGTACTTC.